These 12 T cell receptor beta chains were sequenced from one sample in a study of blood T cell repertoires in COVID-19. Profiled with immunoSEQ multiplex PCR; TCRdb holds only in-frame clones, not every one. The table lists 200,000 to 250,000 clones, 80% of them singletons, with roughly 13% in the top ten. Material: peripheral blood. The source of these receptors is a human donor in a cohort sampled during active COVID-19.

The chain uses TRBV24-1 and TRBJ2-3, with D tentatively TRBD2 (6 bases). Germline CDR1 and CDR2: KGHDR and SFDVKD. Trimming took 0 bases from V and 3 from J, leaving 12 bases between them. This CDR3 comprises 16 residues. The CDR3 spells CATSDLYGGNTDTQYF. The CDR3, as DNA: TGTGCCACCAGTGATTTGTATGGAGGGAATACAGATACGCAGTATTTT.

The chain recombines TRBV5-1 with TRBJ1-6; TRBD1 agrees at 7 bases. The CDR3 has 15 residues. Germline assignment: CDR1 SGHRS and CDR2 YFSETQ. Unmatched junction bases numbered 2, after V lost 5 bases and J lost 0 bases. Written as DNA, the CDR3 is TGCGCCAGCAGTGACAGGGACTCCTATAATTCACCCCTCCACTTT. This codes for CASSDRDSYNSPLHF.

The chain joins TRBV7-8 to TRBJ2-7, with a weak D call TRBD2 (5 bases). Germline V gene data show CDR1 as SGHVS and CDR2 as FQNEAQ. The V and J ends lost 3 bases and 5 bases respectively, with 11 bases between them. The CDR3 loop spans 13 amino acids. The CDR3 sequence is CASSLGALDEQYF. CDR3 in DNA: TGTGCCAGCAGCTTGGGAGCCTTAGACGAGCAGTACTTC.

The rearrangement uses TRBV11-1 and TRBJ2-3, with D unresolved. With 7 bases removed from V and 5 bases from J, the gap between germline ends came to 22 bases. CDR1 and CDR2 from the germline V gene are SGHAT and FQDESV (reference sequence). The CDR3 loop spans 16 amino acids. The CDR3 nucleotides are TGTGCCAGCACCGCCCCCCCGGTCCCAGCAGGAGATACGCAGTATTTT. As protein: CASTAPPVPAGDTQYF.

This chain joins TRBV7-3 and TRBJ2-2, with D perhaps TRBD2 (5 bases). Germline V lookup: CDR1 SGHTA, CDR2 FQGTGA. The CDR3 runs to 13 residues. The V and J ends lost 6 bases and 7 bases respectively, with 12 bases between them. The CDR3 reads CASSSGGLGELFF. CDR3 coding DNA: TGTGCCAGCAGTTCCGGCGGACTCGGGGAGCTGTTTTTT.

The chain has TRBV28 and TRBJ1-1; 8 bases line up with TRBD1. The V segment lost 3 bases and the J segment 1 base; nucleotides outside the gene matches: 7. CDR1 and CDR2 from the germline V gene are MDHEN and SYDVKM. The CDR3 sequence is 16 residues long. CDR3 protein: CASSLTGAVWNTEAFF. The CDR3 DNA is TGTGCCAGCAGTTTGACAGGGGCGGTTTGGAACACTGAAGCTTTCTTT.

J is TRBJ2-3 and V is TRBV21-1; the listed D gene, TRBD2, was not tested against the DNA. TRBV21-1 has pseudogene status. The CDR3 extends over 17 amino acids. The CDR3 DNA reads TGTGCCAGCAGCAAAGCCGGCGGGGGGGCAGGCACAGATACGCAGTATTTT. It is translated as CASSKAGGGAGTDTQYF.

The chain joins TRBV4-1 to TRBJ1-2, with TRBD1 matching 11 bases. The CDR3 extends over 17 amino acids. The germline V gene has CDR1 MGHRA and CDR2 YSYEKL. After removal of 1 base from V and 4 bases from J, the junction contained 8 bases not matched to a gene. The CDR3 sequence is CASSQGVGTGGSYGYTF. DNA of the CDR3: TGCGCCAGCAGCCAAGGTGTGGGGACAGGGGGGAGCTATGGCTACACCTTC.

V usage is TRBV12-3 or TRBV12-4 and J usage is TRBJ2-7; a possible D gene is TRBD1 (5 bases). The CDR3 has 12 residues. V was clipped by 7 bases and J by 6 bases, with 13 bases between them. CDR3 in amino acids: CASKSGLGEQYF. The CDR3 DNA follows: TGTGCCAGCAAATCAGGGCTCGGCGAGCAGTACTTC.

The CDR3 loop reads CASSYSGEANYGYTF. CDR3 DNA: TGTGCCAGCAGTTACTCAGGGGAAGCTAACTATGGCTACACCTTC. This chain joins TRBV6-5 and TRBJ1-2; maybe TRBD1 (5 bases). CDR1 and CDR2 (germline): MNHEY, SVGAGI. V was shortened by 0 bases and J by 0 bases, with 8 bases between the two germline ends. The CDR3 runs to 15 residues.

This chain links TRBV6-5 with TRBJ2-7; TRBD2 agrees at 11 bases. Germline V gene data show CDR1 as MNHEY and CDR2 as SVGAGI. This CDR3 region has 15 residues. Germline trimming cut 0 bases from V and 7 bases from J; bases unmatched to any gene: 5. The CDR3 region is CASSYSGLAAREQYF. The CDR3 nucleotides are TGTGCCAGCAGTTACTCGGGACTAGCGGCTAGAGAGCAGTACTTC.

This clone has a single count. The chain is built from TRBV27 and TRBJ2-3; tentative D call: TRBD1 (5 bases). V was pared by 6 bases and J by 0 bases, with 13 bases between. The CDR3 covers 15 residues. Germline V lookup: CDR1 MNHEY, CDR2 SMNVEV (reference sequence). CDR3 sequence: CASRPDKGSTDTQYF. For the CDR3, the DNA is TGTGCCAGCAGGCCGGACAAGGGAAGCACAGATACGCAGTATTTT.